This T cell receptor beta chain comes out of a study of blood T cells in healthy people across ages. In germline, CDR1 is SQVTM, CDR2 ANQGSEA. This CDR3 is built from 11 residues. Deletions cut 3 bases from V and 0 bases from J, with 2 bases between. Study results and caveats: Diversity estimated from one million T cells was considered an underestimate.

This clonotype was picked up many times. The antigen remains unidentified. PCR was performed a second time for roughly 7 to 12 cycles using a sample-barcoded 5' primer and a J-beta primer mix. TCRdb redid the calling of the 5' RACE reads with MiXCR, one entry per CDR3 protein. The data contain approximately 1.5 million distinct CDR3 sequences, roughly 43% of them seen just once; the ten biggest clones take up about 3.8%. The sample taken for sequencing was blood. The receptor comes from a woman between 18 and 29 years old in good health. The chain employs TRBV29-1 and TRBJ1-2; D is undetermined. CDR3 protein: CSVESNYGYTF. The CDR3 DNA reads TGCAGCGTTGAGTCTAACTATGGCTACACCTTC.